Below are 6 T cell receptor beta chains sequenced from a single sample in a study of cytomegalovirus exposure and HLA in healthy donors. The PCR had 60 Vbeta and 13 Jbeta primers. Assay: immunoSEQ multiplex PCR; the TCRdb copy retains only in-frame clones and omits some. The repertoire holds some 130,000 clones, with 70% to 85% as singletons. Sequenced input: PBMCs. All receptors derive from a boy aged 2-15 years in good health and CMV-seronegative.

The gene calls are TRBV7-8 and TRBJ1-1, with unresolved D. The germline V and J ends were trimmed by 5 bases and 5 bases, with 12 bases remaining between them. CDR3 length: 13 residues. Germline assignment: CDR1 SGHVS and CDR2 FQNEAQ. In DNA, the CDR3 is TGTGCCAGCAGCGCGAGGACGGGGACTGAAGCTTTCTTT. It translates to CASSARTGTEAFF.

The J gene is TRBJ2-7, the V gene TRBV5-1; 8 bases line up with TRBD2. Looked up from germline, CDR1 is SGHRS and CDR2 is YFSETQ. V dropped 0 bases and J dropped 5; count of bases not matched to a gene: 1. There are 13 residues in the CDR3. DNA of the CDR3: TGCGCCAGCAGCTTGGCGGGGGGGCACGAGCAGTACGTC. Its protein is CASSLAGGHEQYV.

The chain recombines TRBV30 with TRBJ2-5; D possibly corresponds to TRBD1 (6 bases). The assigned J gene may be wrong: the sequence end matches TRBJ2-7 better. This CDR3 contains 12 residues. Germline loops: CDR1 GTSNPN, CDR2 SVGIG (reference sequence). The CDR3 reads CAWSKGGYEQYF. In DNA, the CDR3 is TGTGCCTGGAGCAAAGGGGGTTACGAGCAGTACTTC.

The table lists this clone with a few counts. The V and J genes are TRBV4-1 and TRBJ1-1; weak D call: TRBD1 (5 bases). The CDR3 runs 12 residues. V lost 3 bases and J lost 10, with 12 bases in between. Germline V gene sequence: CDR1 MGHRA, CDR2 YSYEKL. The CDR3 sequence: CASSQKTDAAFF. CDR3 DNA sequence: TGCGCCAGCAGCCAGAAGACAGACGCAGCTTTCTTT.

The chain is built from TRBV25-1 and TRBJ1-2, with D tentatively TRBD1 (6 bases). CDR3 length equals 13 residues. Looked up from germline, CDR1 is MGHDK and CDR2 is SYGVNS. V gave up 2 bases and J gave up 4 bases, with 8 bases separating them. Here the CDR3 reads CASSETGIYGYTF. CDR3 in DNA: TGTGCCAGCAGTGAAACAGGGATCTATGGCTACACCTTC.

This chain connects TRBV14 to TRBJ2-3; D might be TRBD2 (5 bases). From germline, CDR1 is SGHDN and CDR2 FVKESK. This CDR3 contains 16 residues. With 4 bases removed from V and 6 bases from J, the gap between germline ends came to 20 bases. The CDR3 DNA is TGTGCCAGCAGCCTGAGGGCGGCCCGGAGGATTGATACGCAGTATTTT. Its translation is CASSLRAARRIDTQYF.